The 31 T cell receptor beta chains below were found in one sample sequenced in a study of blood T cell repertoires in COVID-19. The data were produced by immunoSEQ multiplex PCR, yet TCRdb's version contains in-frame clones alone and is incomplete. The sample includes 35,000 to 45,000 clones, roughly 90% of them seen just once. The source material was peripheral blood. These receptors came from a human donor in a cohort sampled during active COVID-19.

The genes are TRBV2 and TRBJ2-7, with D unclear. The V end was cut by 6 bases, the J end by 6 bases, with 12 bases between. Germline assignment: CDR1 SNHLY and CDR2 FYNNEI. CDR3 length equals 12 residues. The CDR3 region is CASREQISEQYF. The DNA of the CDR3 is TGTGCCAGCAGGGAACAGATATCCGAGCAGTACTTC.

Written as DNA, the CDR3 is TGTGCCAGCAGCGCCCAGTCGAGGGTCGCTGAAGCTTTCTTT. Protein: CASSAQSRVAEAFF. The J gene is TRBJ1-1, the V gene TRBV7-8; D not certain. This CDR3 is built from 14 residues. The V gene lost 5 bases and the J gene lost 6 bases, with 16 bases spanning the gap. Germline CDR1 SGHVS, CDR2 FQNEAQ.

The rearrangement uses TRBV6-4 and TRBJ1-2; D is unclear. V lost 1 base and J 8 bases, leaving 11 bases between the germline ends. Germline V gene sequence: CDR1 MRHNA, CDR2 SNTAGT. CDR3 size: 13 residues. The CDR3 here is CASSDFAGGGYTF. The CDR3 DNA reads TGTGCCAGCAGTGACTTCGCCGGCGGGGGCTACACCTTC.

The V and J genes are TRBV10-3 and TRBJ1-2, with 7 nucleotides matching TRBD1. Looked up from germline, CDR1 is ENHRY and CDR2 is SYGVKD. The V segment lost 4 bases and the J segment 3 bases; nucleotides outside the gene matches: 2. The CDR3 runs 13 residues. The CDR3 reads CAISVGTDYGYTF. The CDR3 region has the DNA TGTGCCATCAGTGTTGGGACAGACTATGGCTACACCTTC.

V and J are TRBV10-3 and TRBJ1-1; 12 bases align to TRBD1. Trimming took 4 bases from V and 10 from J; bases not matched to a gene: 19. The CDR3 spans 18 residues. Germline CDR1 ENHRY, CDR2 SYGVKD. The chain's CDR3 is CAISGTSGQGATRFGAFF. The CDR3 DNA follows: TGTGCCATCAGTGGGACCTCGGGACAGGGGGCGACCAGGTTCGGAGCTTTCTTT.

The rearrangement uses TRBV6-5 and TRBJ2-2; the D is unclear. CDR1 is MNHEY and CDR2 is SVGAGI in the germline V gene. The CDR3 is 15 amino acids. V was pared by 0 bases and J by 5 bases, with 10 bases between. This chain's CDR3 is CASSYSFTDTGELFF. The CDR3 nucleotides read TGTGCCAGCAGTTACTCGTTTACAGATACCGGGGAGCTGTTTTTT.

The CDR3 region has the DNA TGTGCCAGCAGCTTTCAGGGCTCAGATACGCAGTATTTT. Amino acid sequence: CASSFQGSDTQYF. The genes are TRBV7-3 and TRBJ2-3, with D tentatively TRBD1 (5 bases). The V end was cut by 3 bases, the J end by 4 bases, with 8 bases between. The CDR3 has 13 residues. Germline assignment: CDR1 SGHTA and CDR2 FQGTGA.

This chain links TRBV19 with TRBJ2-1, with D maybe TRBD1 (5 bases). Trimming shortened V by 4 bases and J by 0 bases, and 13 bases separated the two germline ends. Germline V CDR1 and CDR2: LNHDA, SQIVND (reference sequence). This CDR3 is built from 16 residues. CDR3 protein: CASSKPTGLSYNEQFF. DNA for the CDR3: TGTGCCAGTAGTAAACCCACAGGTCTCTCCTACAATGAGCAGTTCTTC.

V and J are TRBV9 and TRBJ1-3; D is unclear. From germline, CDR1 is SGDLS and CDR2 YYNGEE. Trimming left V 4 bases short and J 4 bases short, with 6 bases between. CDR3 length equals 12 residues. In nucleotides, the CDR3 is TGTGCCAGCAGCCGAGCGGGAAACACCATATATTTT. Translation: CASSRAGNTIYF.

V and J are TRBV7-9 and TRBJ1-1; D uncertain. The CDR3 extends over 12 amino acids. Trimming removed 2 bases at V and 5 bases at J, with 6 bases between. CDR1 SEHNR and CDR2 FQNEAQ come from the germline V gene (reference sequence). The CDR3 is CASSLTGTEAFF. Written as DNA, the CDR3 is TGTGCCAGCAGCTTAACGGGGACTGAAGCTTTCTTT.

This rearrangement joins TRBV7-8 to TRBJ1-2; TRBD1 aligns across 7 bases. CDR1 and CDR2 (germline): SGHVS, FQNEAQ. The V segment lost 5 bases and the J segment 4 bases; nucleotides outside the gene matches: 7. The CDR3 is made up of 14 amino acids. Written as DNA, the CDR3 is TGTGCCAGCAGCCAACCGGGACAGCCCTATGGCTACACCTTC. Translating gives CASSQPGQPYGYTF.

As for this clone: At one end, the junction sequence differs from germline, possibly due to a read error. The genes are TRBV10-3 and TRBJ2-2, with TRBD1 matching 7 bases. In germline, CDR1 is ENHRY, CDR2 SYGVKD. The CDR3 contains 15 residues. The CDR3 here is CAISESTGNAGELFF. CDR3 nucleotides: TGTGCCATCAGTGAGTCGACAGGGAACGCCGGGGAGCTGTTTTTT.

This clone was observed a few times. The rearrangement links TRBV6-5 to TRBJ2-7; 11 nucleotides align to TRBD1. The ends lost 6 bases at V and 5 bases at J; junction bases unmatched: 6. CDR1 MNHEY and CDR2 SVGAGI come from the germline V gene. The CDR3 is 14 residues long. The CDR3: CASSSPGQGDEQYF. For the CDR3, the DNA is TGTGCCAGCAGCTCACCGGGACAGGGGGACGAGCAGTACTTC.

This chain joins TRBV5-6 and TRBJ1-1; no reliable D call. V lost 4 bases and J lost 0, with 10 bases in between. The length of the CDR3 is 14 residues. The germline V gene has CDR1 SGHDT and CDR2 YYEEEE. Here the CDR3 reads CASSLGDLNTEAFF. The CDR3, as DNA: TGTGCCAGCAGCCTGGGAGATTTGAACACTGAAGCTTTCTTT.

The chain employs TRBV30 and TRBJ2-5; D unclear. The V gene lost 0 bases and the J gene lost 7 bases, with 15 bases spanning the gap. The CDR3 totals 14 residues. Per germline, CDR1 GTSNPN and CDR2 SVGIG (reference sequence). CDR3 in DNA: TGTGCCTGGAGTGTTGACTTATCCATTGGGACCCAGTACTTC. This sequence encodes CAWSVDLSIGTQYF. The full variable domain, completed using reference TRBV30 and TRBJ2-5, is SQTIHQWPATLVQPVGSPLSLECTVEGTSNPNLYWYRQAAGRGLQLLFYSVGIGQISSEVPQNLSASRPQDRQFILSSKKLLLSDSGFYLCAWSVDLSIGTQYFGPGTRLLVL.

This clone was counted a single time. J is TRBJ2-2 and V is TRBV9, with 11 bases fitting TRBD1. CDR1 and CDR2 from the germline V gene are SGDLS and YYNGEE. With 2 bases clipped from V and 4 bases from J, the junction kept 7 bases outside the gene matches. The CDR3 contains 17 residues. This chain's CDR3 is CASSVNPGQGVTGELFF. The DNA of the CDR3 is TGTGCCAGCAGCGTTAATCCGGGACAGGGGGTCACCGGGGAGCTGTTTTTT.

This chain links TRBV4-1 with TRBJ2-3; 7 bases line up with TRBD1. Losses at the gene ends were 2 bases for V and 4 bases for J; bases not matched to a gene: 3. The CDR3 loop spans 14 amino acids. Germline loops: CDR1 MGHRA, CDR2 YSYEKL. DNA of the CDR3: TGCGCCAGCAGCCAACCCGACAGGGCAGATACGCAGTATTTT. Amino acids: CASSQPDRADTQYF.

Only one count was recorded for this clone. CDR3 loop: CASSFSQGALGYTF. The CDR3 DNA reads TGTGCCAGCAGCTTTTCCCAGGGGGCGCTTGGCTACACCTTC. The chain carries TRBV7-2 and TRBJ1-2; 8 bases fit TRBD1. The J segment lost 7 bases and the V segment lost 3 bases, leaving 7 bases of the junction unmatched. This CDR3 is built from 14 residues. CDR1 and CDR2 (germline): SGHTA, FQGNSA.

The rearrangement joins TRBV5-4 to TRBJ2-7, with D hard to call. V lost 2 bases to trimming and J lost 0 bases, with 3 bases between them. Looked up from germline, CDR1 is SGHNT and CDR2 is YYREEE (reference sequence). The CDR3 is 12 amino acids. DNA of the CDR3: TGTGCCAGCAGCTTTAGCTCCTACGAGCAGTACTTC. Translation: CASSFSSYEQYF.

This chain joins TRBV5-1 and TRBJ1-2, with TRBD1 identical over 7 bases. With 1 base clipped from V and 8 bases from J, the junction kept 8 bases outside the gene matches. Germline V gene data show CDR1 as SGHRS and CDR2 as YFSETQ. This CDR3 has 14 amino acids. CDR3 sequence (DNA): TGCGCCAGCAGCTTGTCATGGGACAGTAACGGCTACACCTTC. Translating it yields CASSLSWDSNGYTF.

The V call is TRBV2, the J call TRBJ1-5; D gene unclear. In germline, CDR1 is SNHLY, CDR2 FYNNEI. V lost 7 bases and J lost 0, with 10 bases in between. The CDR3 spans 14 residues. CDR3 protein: CASNTDVSNQPQHF. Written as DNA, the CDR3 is TGTGCCAGCAACACAGACGTTAGCAATCAGCCCCAGCATTTT.

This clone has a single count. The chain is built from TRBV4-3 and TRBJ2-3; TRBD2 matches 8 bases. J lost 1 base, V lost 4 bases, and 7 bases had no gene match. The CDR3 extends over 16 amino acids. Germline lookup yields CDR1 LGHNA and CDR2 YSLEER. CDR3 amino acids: CASSPFAGGRTDTQYF. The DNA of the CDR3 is TGCGCCAGCAGCCCTTTTGCGGGGGGACGCACAGATACGCAGTATTTT.

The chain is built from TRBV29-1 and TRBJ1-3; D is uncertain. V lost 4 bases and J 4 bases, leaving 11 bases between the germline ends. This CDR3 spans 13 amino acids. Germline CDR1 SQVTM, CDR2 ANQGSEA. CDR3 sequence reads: CSVVISPGNTIYF. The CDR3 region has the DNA TGCAGCGTTGTTATCTCTCCCGGAAACACCATATATTTT.

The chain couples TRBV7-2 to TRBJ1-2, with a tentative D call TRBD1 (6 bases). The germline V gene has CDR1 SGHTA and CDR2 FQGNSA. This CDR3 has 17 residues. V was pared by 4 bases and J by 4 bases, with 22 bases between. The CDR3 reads CASSSTTGTRISYGYTF. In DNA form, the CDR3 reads TGTGCCAGCAGCTCAACGACCGGGACACGAATCTCCTATGGCTACACCTTC.

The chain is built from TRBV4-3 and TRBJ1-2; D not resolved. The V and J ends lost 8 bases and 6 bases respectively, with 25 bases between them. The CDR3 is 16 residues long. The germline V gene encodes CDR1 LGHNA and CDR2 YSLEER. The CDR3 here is CASVRSPGREVDGYTF. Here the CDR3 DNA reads TGCGCCAGCGTACGGAGCCCCGGACGGGAAGTGGATGGCTACACCTTC.

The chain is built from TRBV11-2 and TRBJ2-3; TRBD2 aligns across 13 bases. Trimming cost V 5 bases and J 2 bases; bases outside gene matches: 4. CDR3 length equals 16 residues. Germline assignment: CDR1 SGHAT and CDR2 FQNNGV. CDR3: CASSPGLAGATDTQYF. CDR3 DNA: TGTGCCAGCAGCCCTGGACTAGCGGGGGCCACAGATACGCAGTATTTT.

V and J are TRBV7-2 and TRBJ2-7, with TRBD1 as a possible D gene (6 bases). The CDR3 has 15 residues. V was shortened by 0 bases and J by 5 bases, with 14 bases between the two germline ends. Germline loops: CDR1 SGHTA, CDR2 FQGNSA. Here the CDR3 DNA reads TGTGCCAGCAGCTTAGCGCTCAGGGGCGTCGACGAGCAGTACTTC. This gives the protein CASSLALRGVDEQYF. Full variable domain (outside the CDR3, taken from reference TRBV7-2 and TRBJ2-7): GAGVSQSPSNKVTEKGKDVELRCDPISGHTALYWYRQSLGQGLEFLIYFQGNSAPDKSGLPSDRFSAERTGGSVSTLTIQRTQQEDSAVYLCASSLALRGVDEQYFGPGTRLTVT.

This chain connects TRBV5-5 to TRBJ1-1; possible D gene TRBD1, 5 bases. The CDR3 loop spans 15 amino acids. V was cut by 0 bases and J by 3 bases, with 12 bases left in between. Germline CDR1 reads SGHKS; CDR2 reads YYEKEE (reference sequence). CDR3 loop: CASSLVAREDTEAFF. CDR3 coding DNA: TGTGCCAGCAGCTTGGTAGCCAGGGAGGACACTGAAGCTTTCTTT.

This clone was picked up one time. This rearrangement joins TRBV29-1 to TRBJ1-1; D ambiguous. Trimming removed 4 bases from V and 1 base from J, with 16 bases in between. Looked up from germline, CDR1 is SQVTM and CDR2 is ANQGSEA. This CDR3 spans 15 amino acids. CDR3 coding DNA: TGCAGCGTTGGGCTACGGGGTCGGCGGAACACTGAAGCTTTCTTT. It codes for CSVGLRGRRNTEAFF.

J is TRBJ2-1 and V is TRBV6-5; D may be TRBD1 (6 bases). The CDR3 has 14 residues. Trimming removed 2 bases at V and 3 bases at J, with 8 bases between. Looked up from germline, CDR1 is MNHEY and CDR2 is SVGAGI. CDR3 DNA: TGTGCCAGCAGTTACACAGGGAACTACAATGAGCAGTTCTTC. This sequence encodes CASSYTGNYNEQFF.

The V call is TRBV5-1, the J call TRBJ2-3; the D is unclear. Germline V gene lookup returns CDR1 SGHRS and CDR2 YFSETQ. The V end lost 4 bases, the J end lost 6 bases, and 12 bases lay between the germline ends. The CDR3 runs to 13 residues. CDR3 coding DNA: TGCGCCAGCAGCATTTATATCTCGGATACGCAGTATTTT. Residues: CASSIYISDTQYF.